This TCR beta chain comes out of a study of glioma-infiltrating T cells. Study-wide findings and caveats: Very few CDR3 sequences were shared between tissue and blood.

The CDR3 contains 15 residues. Germline V gene data show CDR1 as MNHEY and CDR2 as SVGEGT. Trimming took off 0 bases at V and 5 bases at J, with 13 bases between the two ends. This clonotype was seen ten or more times. Its antigen is not identified. Amplification of TCR alpha and beta CDR3 regions from RNA used iRepertoire nested multiplex PCR. For one-step reverse transcription and amplification, roughly 95-450 ng of tissue mRNA or PBMC total RNA was used. TCRdb re-derived calls from the multiplex PCR reads in MiXCR, one entry per CDR3 protein. The sample has approximately 110,000 distinct CDR3 sequences, roughly 24% seen once.

The sequencing input was glioma tissue, nonneoplastic brain tissue, or PBMCs (not recorded which). The sequence was collected from a human donor with low-grade glioma or glioblastoma, undergoing nonglioma brain surgery, or in good health (not recorded which). The gene calls are TRBV6-2 or TRBV6-3 and TRBJ2-5; D may be TRBD1 (6 bases). For the CDR3, the DNA is TGTGCCAGCAGTTACTCCGGCCCAGGGGCCGAGACCCAGTACTTC. Translating it yields CASSYSGPGAETQYF.